One and the same sample provided the 14 T cell receptor beta chains below, sequenced in a study of Graves' ophthalmopathy and Graves' hyperthyroidism. Amplification from RNA transcripts yielded the TCR beta CDR3 regions. Amplification began with first-round RT-PCR using HTBI primers, then second-round multiplex PCR was performed. TCRdb re-called the multiplex PCR reads through MiXCR, storing one row per CDR3 protein. The repertoire holds some 170,000 distinct CDR3 sequences, with about two fifths as singletons. The sample taken for sequencing was peripheral blood. The receptors stem from a man aged 25 to 40 with Graves' ophthalmopathy.

The J gene is TRBJ2-7, the V gene TRBV6-1; a possible D gene is TRBD1 (5 bases). With 9 bases removed from V and 0 bases from J, the gap between germline ends came to 12 bases. Germline V gene lookup returns CDR1 MNHNS and CDR2 SASEGT. There are 13 residues in the CDR3. The CDR3 bases are TGTGCCAGTGAGGACATCTCCTCCTACGAGCAGTACTTC. Its protein is CASEDISSYEQYF.

This clonotype was observed at least ten times. The chain carries TRBV11-2 and TRBJ2-7, with D perhaps TRBD1 (5 bases). CDR3 length: 15 amino acids. Trimming removed 4 bases at V and 6 bases at J, with 19 bases between. Germline V gives CDR1 SGHAT, CDR2 FQNNGV. This chain's CDR3 is CASSSGPTPGAEQYF. CDR3 DNA: TGTGCCAGCAGCTCTGGACCGACCCCTGGGGCCGAGCAGTACTTC.

This clonotype was recorded at least ten times. The V gene is TRBV6-1, the J gene TRBJ2-6; unclear D gene. Germline-derived CDR1 and CDR2 are MNHNS and SASEGT. V was shortened by 2 bases and J by 2 bases, with 4 bases between the two germline ends. This CDR3 region has 14 residues. The CDR3 DNA reads as TGTGCCAGCAGTGAACTAGCTGGGGCCAACGTCCTGACTTTC. Translated, it gives CASSELAGANVLTF.

There are many counts of this clonotype. This chain joins TRBV18 and TRBJ2-5, with 9 bases matching TRBD1. Germline-derived CDR1 and CDR2 are KGHSH and LQKENI. The CDR3 sequence is 17 residues long. With V trimmed by 3 bases and J by 4 bases, 12 bases remained unmatched. In nucleotides, the CDR3 is TGTGCCAGCTCACCCTTCCCGGGACAGGGAATCGTAGAGACCCAGTACTTC. Residues: CASSPFPGQGIVETQYF.

This clonotype was observed many times. The chain couples TRBV28 to TRBJ1-5; no clear D gene. Germline V gene data show CDR1 as MDHEN and CDR2 as SYDVKM. CDR3 length equals 12 residues. The germline V and J ends were trimmed by 6 bases and 9 bases, with 12 bases remaining between them. CDR3 coding DNA: TGTGCCAGCAGGGAGGGAGGATCGCCCCAGCATTTT. The encoded protein is CASREGGSPQHF.

The rearrangement uses TRBV12-3 or TRBV12-4 and TRBJ2-7, with D perhaps TRBD1 or TRBD2 (6 bases each). V was shortened by 2 bases and J by 5 bases, with 13 bases between the two germline ends. The CDR3 totals 14 residues. The CDR3 region is CASSLRGRGDEQYF. DNA for the CDR3: TGTGCCAGCAGTTTACGGGGGCGGGGCGACGAGCAGTACTTC.

This clonotype showed up many times. A read error may produce the germline difference seen at one junction end. This chain connects TRBV7-2 to TRBJ2-7; D is perhaps TRBD2 (7 bases). The CDR3 contains 14 residues. CDR1 is SGHTA and CDR2 is FQGNSA in the germline V gene. CDR3 nucleotide sequence: TGTGCCAGCAGTTTAGGGGGGGGCGGCTACGAGCAGTACTTC. The encoded protein is CASSLGGGGYEQYF.

This clonotype was detected many times. The V and J genes are TRBV12-3 or TRBV12-4 and TRBJ2-7; D unclear. The CDR3 has 11 residues. V was pared by 7 bases and J by 3 bases, with 7 bases between. The CDR3 sequence is CASTDLYEQYF. The CDR3 DNA reads as TGTGCCAGCACGGACCTCTACGAGCAGTACTTC.

V is TRBV30 and J is TRBJ2-5; TRBD2 might be the D (6 bases). This CDR3 is built from 12 residues. V lost 8 bases and J lost 1, with 11 bases in between. The germline CDR1 and CDR2 sequences are GTSNPN and SVGIG (reference sequence). The CDR3 DNA reads TGTGCCCTGGACGGGGGCCAAGAGACCCAGTACTTC. Encoded protein: CALDGGQETQYF.

The chain couples TRBV28 to TRBJ1-1, with D unresolved. The V end was cut by 5 bases, the J end by 1 base, with 5 bases between. The CDR3 covers 12 residues. In germline, CDR1 is MDHEN, CDR2 SYDVKM. The CDR3 here is CASSNANTEAFF. The CDR3 DNA reads as TGTGCCAGCAGTAACGCGAACACTGAAGCTTTCTTT.

The sample holds many counts of this clonotype. This chain connects TRBV20-1 to TRBJ2-5, with D maybe TRBD2 (7 bases). In germline, CDR1 is DFQATT, CDR2 SNEGSKA (reference sequence). This CDR3 comprises 17 residues. V lost 2 bases to trimming and J lost 2 bases, with 21 bases between them. Written as DNA, the CDR3 is TGCAGTGCTAGAACAGGGAGGGCTAGCGGCTTACAAGAGACCCAGTACTTC. Its translation: CSARTGRASGLQETQYF.

This clonotype showed up many times. The chain employs TRBV9 and TRBJ1-2; TRBD1 matches at 8 bases. Per germline, CDR1 SGDLS and CDR2 YYNGEE. The CDR3 covers 14 residues. V gave up 6 bases and J gave up 4 bases; unmatched junction bases: 8. The CDR3: CASTSGTGLYGYTF. The CDR3 DNA reads TGTGCCAGCACCTCAGGGACAGGTCTCTATGGCTACACCTTC.

In its sample, this clonotype was seen many times. The chain combines TRBV12-3 or TRBV12-4 with TRBJ1-1; no clear D gene. This CDR3 region has 14 residues. Trimming shortened V by 6 bases and J by 1 base, and 12 bases separated the two germline ends. The CDR3 DNA sequence: TGTGCCAGCAGCCCGCCGGGCACGAACACTGAAGCTTTCTTT. Translation gives CASSPPGTNTEAFF.

The chain employs TRBV29-1 and TRBJ2-5, with D tentatively TRBD2 (6 bases). Between the trimmed V and J ends, which lost 3 bases and 12 bases, there was a span of 11 bases. The CDR3 has 10 residues. CDR1 is SQVTM and CDR2 is ANQGSEA in the germline V gene. CDR3 DNA sequence: TGCAGCGTTGAGGAGCGGGCCGAGTACTTC. It is translated as CSVEERAEYF.